This is a list of T cell receptor beta chains from one sample in a study of cytomegalovirus exposure and HLA in healthy donors. Produced via immunoSEQ multiplex PCR; TCRdb's table is partial and in-frame only. This sample contains under 70,000 clones. Sequencing was done on a sample of PBMCs. The receptors stem from a woman aged 30 to 39 in good health and CMV-seropositive. Both conserved end residues are part of each CDR3. Fields, in order: D gene, J gene, V gene, CDR3 length, CDR3 protein, CDR3 DNA. The D gene is left open where the match is weak.

>NA|TRBJ1-2|TRBV6-1|14
CASSVGGTNYGYTF
TGTGCCAGCAGTGTTGGCGGAACTAACTATGGCTACACCTTC
>NA|TRBJ2-1|TRBV6-6|15
CASSPGRRPYNEQFF
TGTGCCAGCAGCCCTGGCCGGAGACCCTACAATGAGCAGTTCTTC
>TRBD1|TRBJ2-7|TRBV29-1|15
CSVEPQGESSYEQYF
TGCAGCGTTGAACCGCAGGGGGAAAGCTCCTACGAGCAGTACTTC
>TRBD1|TRBJ2-7|TRBV5-1|14
CASSGTGYSYEQYF
TGCGCCAGCAGTGGGACAGGGTACTCCTACGAGCAGTACTTC
>NA|TRBJ2-5|TRBV5-1|13
CASSPDTRETQYF
TGCGCCAGCAGCCCGGATACTAGAGAGACCCAGTACTTC
>NA|TRBJ2-2|TRBV5-1|14
CASSSLQGTGELFF
TGCGCCAGCAGCTCACTACAGGGTACCGGGGAGCTGTTTTTT
>NA|TRBJ1-2|TRBV6-1|16
CASSEHRRGGNYGYTF
TGTGCCAGCAGTGAACATCGGAGGGGCGGCAACTATGGCTACACCTTC
>NA|TRBJ1-5|TRBV7-8|14
CASSYLSGNQPQHF
TGTGCCAGCAGCTACTTGAGTGGCAATCAGCCCCAGCATTTT
>NA|TRBJ2-7|TRBV5-4|14
CASSLGSGSYEQYF
TGTGCCAGCAGCTTGGGGTCCGGGTCCTACGAGCAGTACTTC
>NA|TRBJ2-5|TRBV10-1|15
CASSEGVDHRETQYF
TGCGCCAGCAGTGAAGGGGTAGACCATCGAGAGACCCAGTACTTC
>TRBD2|TRBJ2-2|TRBV5-1|16
CASSLVTSGSGGELFF
TGCGCCAGCAGCTTGGTCACTAGCGGGAGTGGCGGGGAGCTGTTTTTT
>NA|TRBJ2-5|TRBV11-3|14
CASSLEASEETQYF
TGTGCCAGCAGCTTAGAGGCTAGCGAGGAGACCCAGTACTTC
>TRBD2|TRBJ2-5|TRBV6-5|16
CVSSLTRLAIQETQYF
TGTGTCAGCAGTTTAACCCGACTAGCTATACAAGAGACCCAGTACTTC
>TRBD1|TRBJ2-3|TRBV30|15
CAWSPGQGGTDTQYF
TGTGCCTGGAGCCCGGGACAGGGGGGCACAGATACGCAGTATTTT
>TRBD1|TRBJ2-5|TRBV9|15
CASSATTGGQETQYF
TGTGCCAGCAGCGCCACTACAGGGGGCCAAGAGACCCAGTACTTC
>TRBD2|TRBJ2-7|TRBV5-1|17
CASSWGLAGGSSYEQYF
TGCGCCAGCAGCTGGGGACTAGCGGGAGGGAGCTCCTACGAGCAGTACTTC
>NA|TRBJ1-6|TRBV6-1|15
CASSETQGSNSPLHF
TGTGCCAGCAGTGAAACGCAGGGAAGTAATTCACCCCTACACTTT
>TRBD1|TRBJ2-5|TRBV5-1|14
CASSSTGAGETQYF
TGCGCCAGCAGCTCGACAGGGGCAGGGGAGACCCAGTACTTC
>NA|TRBJ2-2|TRBV27|14
CASSLGASTGELFF
TGTGCCAGCAGTTTGGGGGCGAGTACCGGGGAGCTGTTTTTT
>NA|TRBJ2-7|TRBV10-2|15
CASSESSGVRYEQYF
TGCGCCAGCAGTGAGTCGTCGGGAGTACGTTACGAGCAGTACTTC
>TRBD2|TRBJ2-5|TRBV10-2|14
CASSESSGGETQYF
TGCGCCAGCAGTGAGTCGAGCGGGGGAGAGACCCAGTACTTC
>NA|TRBJ1-6|TRBV6-1|16
CASSGEGTPYNSPLHF
TGTGCCAGCAGTGGGGAGGGGACCCCCTATAATTCACCCCTCCACTTT
>TRBD1|TRBJ1-2|TRBV18|16
CASAPERQGAGGGYTF
TGTGCCAGCGCACCCGAGAGACAGGGGGCAGGTGGCGGCTACACCTTC
>NA|TRBJ1-5|TRBV19|12
CASSLLDQPQHF
TGTGCCAGTAGTCTCCTCGATCAGCCCCAGCATTTT
>TRBD1|TRBJ1-6|TRBV6-5|11
CASRSTGHLHF
TGTGCCAGCAGGTCGACAGGGCACCTCCACTTT
>TRBD1|TRBJ1-2|TRBV10-1|19
CASSEWKGVRTGPDYGYTF
TGCGCCAGCAGTGAGTGGAAGGGTGTTAGGACAGGGCCTGACTATGGCTACACCTTC
>NA|TRBJ1-1|TRBV7-9|13
CASSPSGRFEAFF
TGTGCCAGCAGCCCTAGTGGGAGGTTTGAAGCTTTCTTT